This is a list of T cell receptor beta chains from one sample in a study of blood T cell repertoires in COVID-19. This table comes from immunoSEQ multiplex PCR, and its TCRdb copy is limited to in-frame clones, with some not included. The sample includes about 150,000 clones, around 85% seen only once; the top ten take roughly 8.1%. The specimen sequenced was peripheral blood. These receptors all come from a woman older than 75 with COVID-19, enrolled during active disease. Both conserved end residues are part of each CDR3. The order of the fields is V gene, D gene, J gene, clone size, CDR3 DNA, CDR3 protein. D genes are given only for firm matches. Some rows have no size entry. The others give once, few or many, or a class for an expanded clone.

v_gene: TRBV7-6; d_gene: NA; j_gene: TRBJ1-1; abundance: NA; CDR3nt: TGTGCCAGCAGTCAGGACACCGGGAACACTGAAGCTTTCTTT; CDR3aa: CASSQDTGNTEAFF
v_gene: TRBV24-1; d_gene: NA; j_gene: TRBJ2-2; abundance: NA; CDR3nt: TGTGCCACCAGGGGTCCGCGGGAGAACACCGGGGAGCTGTTTTTT; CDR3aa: CATRGPRENTGELFF
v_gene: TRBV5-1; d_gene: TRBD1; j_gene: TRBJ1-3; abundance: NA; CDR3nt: TGCGCCAGCAGCGTCTGGGACAGGTCGTCTGGAAACACCATATATTTT; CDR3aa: CASSVWDRSSGNTIYF
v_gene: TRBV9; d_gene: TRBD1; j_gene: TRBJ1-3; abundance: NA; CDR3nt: TGTGCCAGCACCCATCAACAGGGGGCCAGTGGAAACACCATATATTTT; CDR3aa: CASTHQQGASGNTIYF
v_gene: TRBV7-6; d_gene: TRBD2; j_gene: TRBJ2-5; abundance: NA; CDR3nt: TGTGCCAGCAGCTCCACTAGCGGGACGACGCAAGAGACCCAGTACTTC; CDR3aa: CASSSTSGTTQETQYF
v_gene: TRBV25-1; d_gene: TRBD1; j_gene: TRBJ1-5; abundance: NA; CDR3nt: TGTGCCAGCAGTGAGACAGGGTTAAGTCAGCCCCAGCATTTT; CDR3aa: CASSETGLSQPQHF
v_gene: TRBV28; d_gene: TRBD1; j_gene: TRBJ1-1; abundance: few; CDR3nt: TGTGCCAGCAGTTTCTGGGGACAGTTAAACACTGAAGCTTTCTTT; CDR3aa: CASSFWGQLNTEAFF
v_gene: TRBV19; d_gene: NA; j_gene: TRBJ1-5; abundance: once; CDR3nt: TGTGCCAGTAGTATCCGGAGCAGGGCTCGTTTGGATCAGCCCCAGCATTTT; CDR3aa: CASSIRSRARLDQPQHF
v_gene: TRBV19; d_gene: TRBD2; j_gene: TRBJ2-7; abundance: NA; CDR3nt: TGTGCCAGTAGTCCCCCGGGGCTAGCGGGAGCCTTTTATATCTACGAGCAGTACTTC; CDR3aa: CASSPPGLAGAFYIYEQYF
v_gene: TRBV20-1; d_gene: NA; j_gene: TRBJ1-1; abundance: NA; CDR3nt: TGCAGTGCTCCCTCTCTCACTGAAGCTTTCTTT; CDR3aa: CSAPSLTEAFF
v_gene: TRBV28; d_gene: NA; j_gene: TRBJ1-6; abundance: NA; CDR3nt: TGTGCCAGCAGTTTACGGGTTGAGTCACCCCTCCACTTT; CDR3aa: CASSLRVESPLHF
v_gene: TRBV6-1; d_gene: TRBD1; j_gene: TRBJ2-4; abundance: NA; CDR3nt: TGTGCCAGCAGTGACGAGGGCAGGGGGAACATTCAGTACTTC; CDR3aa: CASSDEGRGNIQYF
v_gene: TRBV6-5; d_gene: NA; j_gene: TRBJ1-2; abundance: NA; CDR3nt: TGTGCCAGCAGTCTTCGGACAGCTGGCTACACCTTC; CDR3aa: CASSLRTAGYTF
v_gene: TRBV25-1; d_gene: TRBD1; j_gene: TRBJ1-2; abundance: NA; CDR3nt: TGTGCCAGCAGTGGGGGGACAGGGGCGTATGGCTACACCTTC; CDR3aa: CASSGGTGAYGYTF
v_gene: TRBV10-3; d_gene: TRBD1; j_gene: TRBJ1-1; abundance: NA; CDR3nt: TGTGCCGCCCGACAGGGTATGAACACTGAAGCTTTCTTT; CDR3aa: CAARQGMNTEAFF
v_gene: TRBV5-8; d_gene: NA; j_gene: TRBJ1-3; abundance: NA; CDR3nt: TGTGCCAGCAGCGACGGGATTCGCTCTGGAAACACCATATATTTT; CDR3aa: CASSDGIRSGNTIYF
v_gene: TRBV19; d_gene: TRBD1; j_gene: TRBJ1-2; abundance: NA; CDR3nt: TGTGCCAGTAGTACCGGAGGGGGCGGCTACACCTTC; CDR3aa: CASSTGGGGYTF
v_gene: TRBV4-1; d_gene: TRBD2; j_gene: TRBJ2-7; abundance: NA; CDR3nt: TGCGCCAGCAGCCAAGAATGGACTAGCGGGGCTCCCTACGAGCAGTACTTC; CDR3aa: CASSQEWTSGAPYEQYF
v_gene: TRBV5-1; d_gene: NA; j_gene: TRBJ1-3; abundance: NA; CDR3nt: TGCGCCAGCAGCTTGTATCGGGGGATGAGGGAGGACACCATATATTTT; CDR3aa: CASSLYRGMREDTIYF
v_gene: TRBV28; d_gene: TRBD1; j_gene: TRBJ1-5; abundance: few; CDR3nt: TGTGCCAGCGTTCGGAGGCAGGGGGCTAATCAGCCCCAGCATTTT; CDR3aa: CASVRRQGANQPQHF
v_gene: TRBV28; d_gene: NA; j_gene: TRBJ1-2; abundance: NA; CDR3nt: TGTGCCAGCAGTTTGGCAGGGGGCTACACCTTC; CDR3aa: CASSLAGGYTF
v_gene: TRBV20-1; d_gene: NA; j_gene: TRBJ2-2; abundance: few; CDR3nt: TGCAGTGCTGTACATACCGGGGAGCTGTTTTTT; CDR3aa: CSAVHTGELFF
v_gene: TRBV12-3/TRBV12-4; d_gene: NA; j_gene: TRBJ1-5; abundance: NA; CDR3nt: TGTGCCAGCAGCCCCACGGGGGATCAGCCCCAGCATTTT; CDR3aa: CASSPTGDQPQHF
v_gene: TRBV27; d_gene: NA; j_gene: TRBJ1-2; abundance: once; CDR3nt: TGTGCCAGCAGTTCCTACGGGGATGGCTACACCTTC; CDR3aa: CASSSYGDGYTF
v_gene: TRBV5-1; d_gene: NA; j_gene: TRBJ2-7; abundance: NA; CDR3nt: TGCGCCAGCAGCGGCATGGGGGGCTCCTACGAGCAGTACTTC; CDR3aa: CASSGMGGSYEQYF
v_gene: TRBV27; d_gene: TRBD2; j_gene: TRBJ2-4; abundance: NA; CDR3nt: TGTGCCAGCAGTCCCGGGACTACTAAAAACATTCAGTACTTC; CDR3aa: CASSPGTTKNIQYF
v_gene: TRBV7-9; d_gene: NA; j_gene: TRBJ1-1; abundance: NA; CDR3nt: TGTGCCAGCAGCTTAAGAGGTGCTGAAGCTTTCTTT; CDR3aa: CASSLRGAEAFF
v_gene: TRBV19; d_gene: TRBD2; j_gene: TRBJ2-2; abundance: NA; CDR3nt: TGTGCCAGTTGGGGGGGAAGAGGAATCGGGGAGCTGTTTTTT; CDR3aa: CASWGGRGIGELFF
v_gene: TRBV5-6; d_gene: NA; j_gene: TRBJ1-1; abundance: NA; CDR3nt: TGTGCCAGCAGCTTAAATCCCCCTTTT; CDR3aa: CASSLNPPF
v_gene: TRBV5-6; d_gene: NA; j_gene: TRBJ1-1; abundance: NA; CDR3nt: TGTGCCAGCAGCTGGTGGTCCAGGAACACTGAAGCTTTCTTT; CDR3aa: CASSWWSRNTEAFF
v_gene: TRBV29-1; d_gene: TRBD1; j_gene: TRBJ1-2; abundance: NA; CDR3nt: TGCAGCGTTGACGGGACAGGGAGGGGCTACACCTTC; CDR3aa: CSVDGTGRGYTF
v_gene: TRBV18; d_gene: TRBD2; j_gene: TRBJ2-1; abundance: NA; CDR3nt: TGTGCCAGCTCATCGGCGGGGGGGTACAATGAGCAGTTCTTC; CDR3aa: CASSSAGGYNEQFF
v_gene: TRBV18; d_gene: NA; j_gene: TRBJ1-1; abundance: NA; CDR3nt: TGTGCCAGCTCACAGGGGTTCACCACTGAAGCTTTCTTT; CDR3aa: CASSQGFTTEAFF
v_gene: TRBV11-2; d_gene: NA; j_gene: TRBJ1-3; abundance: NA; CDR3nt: TGTGCCAGCAGCTTATCCGTCGGACAGACCTCTGGAAACACCATATATTTT; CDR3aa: CASSLSVGQTSGNTIYF
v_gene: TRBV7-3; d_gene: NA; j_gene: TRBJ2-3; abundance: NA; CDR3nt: TGTGCCAGCAGCTTACGCGGGGGCCCAGATACGCAGTATTTT; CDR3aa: CASSLRGGPDTQYF
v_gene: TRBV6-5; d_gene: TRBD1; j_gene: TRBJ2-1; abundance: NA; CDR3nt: TGTGCCAGCAGTTACCGGGACAGTGGCAATGAGCAGTTCTTC; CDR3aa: CASSYRDSGNEQFF
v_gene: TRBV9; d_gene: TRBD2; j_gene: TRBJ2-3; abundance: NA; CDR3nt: TGTGCCAGCGGGGCGGGGGGCACAGATACGCAGTATTTT; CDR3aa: CASGAGGTDTQYF
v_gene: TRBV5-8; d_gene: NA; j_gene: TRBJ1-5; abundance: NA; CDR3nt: TGTGCCAGCAGCGACGGGAGGATCGGCAATCAGCCCCAGCATTTT; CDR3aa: CASSDGRIGNQPQHF
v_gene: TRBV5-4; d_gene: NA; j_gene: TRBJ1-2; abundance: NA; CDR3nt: TGTGCCAGCAGCTTGGGAGGATCTGGCTACACCTTC; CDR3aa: CASSLGGSGYTF
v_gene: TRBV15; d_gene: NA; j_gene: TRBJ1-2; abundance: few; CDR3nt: TGTGCCACCAGCAGAGTGATGGAGGCAGGCCGCGGCTACACCTTC; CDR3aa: CATSRVMEAGRGYTF
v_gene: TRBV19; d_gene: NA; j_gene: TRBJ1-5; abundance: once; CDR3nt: TGTGCCAGTAGTCCGAATCAGCCCCAGCATTTT; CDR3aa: CASSPNQPQHF
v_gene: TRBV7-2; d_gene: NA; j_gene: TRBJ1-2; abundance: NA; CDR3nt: TGTGCCAGCAGCTTACTAGACAGCCACTATGGCTACACCTTC; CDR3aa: CASSLLDSHYGYTF
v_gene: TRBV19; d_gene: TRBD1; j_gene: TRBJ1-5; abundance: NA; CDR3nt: TGTGCCAGTAGTCCAAGGGACAGATGGGATCAGCCCCAGCATTTT; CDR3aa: CASSPRDRWDQPQHF
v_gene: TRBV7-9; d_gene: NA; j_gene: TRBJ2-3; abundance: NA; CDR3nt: TGTGCCAGCAGCTCGGGGGTCACAGATACGCAGTATTTT; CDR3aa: CASSSGVTDTQYF
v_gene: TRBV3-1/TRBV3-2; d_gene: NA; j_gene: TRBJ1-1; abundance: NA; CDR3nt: TGTGCCAGCAGCCAGACAGGCAGGAACACTGAAGCTTTCTTT; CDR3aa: CASSQTGRNTEAFF
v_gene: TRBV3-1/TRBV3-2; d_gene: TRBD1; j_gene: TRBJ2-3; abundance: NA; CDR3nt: TGTGCCAGCAGCCCTCGACAGGGGGGAGATACGCAGTATTTT; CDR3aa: CASSPRQGGDTQYF
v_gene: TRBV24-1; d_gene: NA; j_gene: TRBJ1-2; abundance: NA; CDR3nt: TGTGCCACCAGTGATAGCGGGCGAGGGGACTATGGCTACACCTTC; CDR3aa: CATSDSGRGDYGYTF
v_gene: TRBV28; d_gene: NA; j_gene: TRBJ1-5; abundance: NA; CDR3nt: TGTGCCAACGGACGGGGACGAATCGGGGGTAGCAATCAGCCCCAGCATTTT; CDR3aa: CANGRGRIGGSNQPQHF
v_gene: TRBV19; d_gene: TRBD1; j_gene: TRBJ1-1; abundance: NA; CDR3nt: TGTGCCAGTTCGACAGGGGGCGCTCGGACTGAAGCTTTCTTT; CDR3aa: CASSTGGARTEAFF
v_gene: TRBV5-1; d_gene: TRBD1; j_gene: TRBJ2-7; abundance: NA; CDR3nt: TGCGCCAGCAGCCTGATGGGACAGACCTACGAGCAGTACTTC; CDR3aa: CASSLMGQTYEQYF
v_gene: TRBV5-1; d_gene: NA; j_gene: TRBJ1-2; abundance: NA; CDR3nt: TGCGCCAGCAGCTTGGGCCCGTCTATGACAGAGACGACCTATGGCTACACCTTC; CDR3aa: CASSLGPSMTETTYGYTF
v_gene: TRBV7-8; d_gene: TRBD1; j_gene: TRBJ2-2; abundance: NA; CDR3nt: TGTGCCAGCAGCTTAGTTGGGACAGGCAACACCGGGGAGCTGTTTTTT; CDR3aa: CASSLVGTGNTGELFF
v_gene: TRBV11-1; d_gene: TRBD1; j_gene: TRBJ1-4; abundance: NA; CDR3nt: TGTGCCAGCAGCCCGACAGGGAATGAAAAACTGTTTTTT; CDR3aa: CASSPTGNEKLFF
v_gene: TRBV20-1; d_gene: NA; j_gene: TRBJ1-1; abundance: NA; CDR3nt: TGCAGTGCTAGTAACGTGGCAGGGGCGAAAACTTTCTTT; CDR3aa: CSASNVAGAKTFF
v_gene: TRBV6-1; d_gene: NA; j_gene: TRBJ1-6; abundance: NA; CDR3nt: TGTGCCAGCAGTGAACGGGCTGGCAGGAGCGGTTCACCCCTCCACTTT; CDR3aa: CASSERAGRSGSPLHF
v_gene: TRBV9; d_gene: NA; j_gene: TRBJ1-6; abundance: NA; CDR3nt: TGTGCCAGCAGCGTAGATGGACAGAGAAATTCACCCCTCCACTTT; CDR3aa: CASSVDGQRNSPLHF
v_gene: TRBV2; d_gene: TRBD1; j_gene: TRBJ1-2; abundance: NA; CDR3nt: TGTGCCAGCCGCCTCACAGGGGACCAAGGCTACACCTTC; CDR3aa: CASRLTGDQGYTF
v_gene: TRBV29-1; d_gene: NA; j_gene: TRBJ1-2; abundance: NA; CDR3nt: TGCAGCGTTGAAGATGAGAGGGGGGGCTATGGCTACACCTTC; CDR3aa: CSVEDERGGYGYTF
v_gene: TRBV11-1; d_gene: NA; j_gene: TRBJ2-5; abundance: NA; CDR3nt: TGTGCCAGCAGCGGTCACAGGGAGCAAGAGACCCAGTACTTC; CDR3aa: CASSGHREQETQYF